Presented here are 8 T cell receptor beta chains from one specimen sequenced in a study of T-cell memory formation after mild COVID-19. In TCRdb, the 5' RACE reads were re-called with MiXCR into one record per CDR3 protein. The repertoire holds roughly 100,000 distinct CDR3 sequences, with around 11% as singletons. Sequenced input: PBMCs or a T cell subset sorted from them (not recorded which). Receptor source: an adult woman who had mild COVID-19 (a few samples of this study predate the infection). Cell type and time point are not known.

CDR3 loop: CASSLQGLETQYF. Here the CDR3 DNA reads TGTGCCAGCAGCTTACAGGGTTTAGAGACCCAGTACTTC. The rearrangement joins TRBV13 to TRBJ2-5; maybe TRBD1 (5 bases). CDR1 and CDR2 (germline): PRHDT, FYEKMQ (reference sequence). CDR3 length: 13 amino acids. Trimming pared 2 bases from V and 4 bases from J, leaving 8 bases between.

The V gene is TRBV9, the J gene TRBJ1-2; 7 bases match TRBD1. The ends lost 5 bases at V and 5 bases at J; junction bases unmatched: 18. Germline CDR1 SGDLS, CDR2 YYNGEE. There are 17 residues in the CDR3. CDR3 sequence: CASRGRRPSGGEYGYTF. The CDR3 DNA reads TGTGCCAGCAGAGGACGACGGCCATCAGGGGGAGAGTATGGCTACACCTTC.

J is TRBJ2-7 and V is TRBV5-1; perhaps D is TRBD1 or TRBD2 (5 bases each). V lost 0 bases and J lost 2, with 12 bases in between. This CDR3 region has 15 residues. Germline CDR1 reads SGHRS; CDR2 reads YFSETQ. The CDR3 spells CASSLDGTPTYEQYV. The CDR3 nucleotides are TGCGCCAGCAGCTTGGACGGGACCCCCACCTACGAGCAGTACGTC.

The rearrangement links TRBV7-9 to TRBJ1-1; no reliable D call. CDR3 size: 15 residues. The V and J ends lost 5 bases and 1 base respectively, with 14 bases between them. Germline values: CDR1 SEHNR, CDR2 FQNEAQ (reference sequence). CDR3 in DNA: TGTGCCAGCAGCCATTCATCCGGGAAGAACACTGAAGCTTTCTTT. Protein product: CASSHSSGKNTEAFF.

The genes are TRBV24-1 and TRBJ2-2, with 9 bases fitting TRBD2. Germline CDR1 and CDR2: KGHDR and SFDVKD. J gave up 1 base and V 4 bases, and 3 bases lay outside the gene matches. This CDR3 is 16 amino acids long. The CDR3 loop reads CATSEGLALNTGELFF. DNA for the CDR3: TGTGCCACCAGTGAGGGACTAGCACTGAACACCGGGGAGCTGTTTTTT.

The chain links TRBV7-6 to TRBJ2-5; no reliable D call. Trimming stripped 3 bases from V and 5 bases from J, with 10 bases between. Germline V gene sequence: CDR1 SGHVS, CDR2 FNYEAQ. The CDR3 is 13 amino acids. The CDR3 sequence is CASSLVQSETQYF. The CDR3 region has the DNA TGTGCCAGCAGCTTGGTCCAATCGGAGACCCAGTACTTC.

The V call is TRBV14, the J call TRBJ2-7, with D perhaps TRBD1 or TRBD2 (6 bases each). Germline-derived CDR1 and CDR2 are SGHDN and FVKESK. CDR3 length: 15 amino acids. V lost 0 bases, J lost 6 bases, and 15 bases lay in between. The CDR3 reads CASSQEFGGAPEQYF. The CDR3, as DNA: TGTGCCAGCAGCCAAGAGTTCGGGGGCGCCCCCGAGCAGTACTTC. The entire variable domain, with the rest obtained from reference TRBV14 and TRBJ2-7, is as follows: EAGVTQFPSHSVIEKGQTVTLRCDPISGHDNLYWYRRVMGKEIKFLLHFVKESKQDESGMPNNRFLAERTGGTYSTLKVQPAELEDSGVYFCASSQEFGGAPEQYFGPGTRLTVT.

This clonotype was seen a few times. V gene TRBV4-2 combines with J gene TRBJ2-1, with 11 bases matching TRBD2. CDR3 length: 19 residues. Germline V lookup: CDR1 LGHNA, CDR2 YNFKEQ. V lost 0 bases to trimming and J lost 6 bases; unmatched junction nucleotides: 13. Here the CDR3 reads CASSQDVRVAGGPGNEQFF. Here the CDR3 DNA reads TGTGCCAGCAGCCAAGATGTCAGAGTAGCGGGAGGGCCTGGCAATGAGCAGTTCTTC.